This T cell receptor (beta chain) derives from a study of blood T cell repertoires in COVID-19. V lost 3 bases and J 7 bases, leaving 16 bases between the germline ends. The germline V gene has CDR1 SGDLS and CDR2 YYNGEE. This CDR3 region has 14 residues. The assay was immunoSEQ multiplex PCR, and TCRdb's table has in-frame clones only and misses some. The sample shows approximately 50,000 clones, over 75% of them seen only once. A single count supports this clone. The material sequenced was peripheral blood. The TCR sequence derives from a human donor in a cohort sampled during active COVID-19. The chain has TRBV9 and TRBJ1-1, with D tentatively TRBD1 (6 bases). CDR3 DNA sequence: TGTGCCAGCAGCGAGAGCACAGGGCGGGTTGAAGCTTTCTTT. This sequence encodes CASSESTGRVEAFF.